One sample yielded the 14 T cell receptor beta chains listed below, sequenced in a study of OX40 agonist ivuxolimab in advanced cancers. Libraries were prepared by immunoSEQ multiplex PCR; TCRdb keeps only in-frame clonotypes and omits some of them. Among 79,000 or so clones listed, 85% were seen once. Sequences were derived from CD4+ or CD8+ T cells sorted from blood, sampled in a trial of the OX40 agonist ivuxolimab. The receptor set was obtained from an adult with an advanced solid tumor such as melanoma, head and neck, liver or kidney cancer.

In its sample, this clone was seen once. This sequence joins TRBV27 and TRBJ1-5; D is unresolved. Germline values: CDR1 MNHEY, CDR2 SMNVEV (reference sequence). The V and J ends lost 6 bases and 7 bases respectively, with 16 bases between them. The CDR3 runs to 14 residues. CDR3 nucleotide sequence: TGTGCCAGCAGCCGGTCGGGGAACAAACAGCCCCAGCATTTT. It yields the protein CASSRSGNKQPQHF.

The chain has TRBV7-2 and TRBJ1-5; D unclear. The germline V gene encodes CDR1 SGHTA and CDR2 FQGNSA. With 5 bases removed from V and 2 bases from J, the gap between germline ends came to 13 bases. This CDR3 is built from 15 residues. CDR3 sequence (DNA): TGTGCCAGCAGCCCGCTTGGGGATGGCAATCAGCCCCAGCATTTT. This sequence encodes CASSPLGDGNQPQHF.

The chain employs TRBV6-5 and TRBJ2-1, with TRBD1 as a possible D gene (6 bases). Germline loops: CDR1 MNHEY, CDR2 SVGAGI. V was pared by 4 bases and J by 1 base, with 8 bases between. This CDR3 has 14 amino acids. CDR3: CASSWGPSYNEQFF. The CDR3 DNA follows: TGTGCCAGCAGTTGGGGGCCTTCCTACAATGAGCAGTTCTTC.

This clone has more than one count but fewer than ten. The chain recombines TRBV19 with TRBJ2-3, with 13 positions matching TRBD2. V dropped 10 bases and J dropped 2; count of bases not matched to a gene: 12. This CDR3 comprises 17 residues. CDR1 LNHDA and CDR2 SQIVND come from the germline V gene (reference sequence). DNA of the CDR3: TGTGCCACGAGGGATGGGGGACTAGCGGGGCACACAGATACGCAGTATTTT. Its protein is CATRDGGLAGHTDTQYF. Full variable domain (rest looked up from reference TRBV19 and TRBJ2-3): DGGITQSPKYLFRKEGQNVTLSCEQNLNHDAMYWYRQDPGQGLRLIYYSQIVNDFQKGDIAEGYSVSREKKESFPLTVTSAQKNPTAFYLCATRDGGLAGHTDTQYFGPGTRLTVL.

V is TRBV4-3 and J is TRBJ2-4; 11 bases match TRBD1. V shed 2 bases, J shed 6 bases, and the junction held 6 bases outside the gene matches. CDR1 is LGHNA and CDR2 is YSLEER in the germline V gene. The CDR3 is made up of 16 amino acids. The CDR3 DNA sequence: TGCGCCAGCAGCCAAACATCCGGGACAGGGGGAAACATTCAGTACTTC. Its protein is CASSQTSGTGGNIQYF.

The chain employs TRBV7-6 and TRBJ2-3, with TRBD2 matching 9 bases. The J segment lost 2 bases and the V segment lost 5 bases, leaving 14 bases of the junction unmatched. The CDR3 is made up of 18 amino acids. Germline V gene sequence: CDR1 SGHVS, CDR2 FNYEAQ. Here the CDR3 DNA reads TGTGCCAGCAGCCGGAACCTAGATAGCGGGGGAACCACAGATACGCAGTATTTT. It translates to CASSRNLDSGGTTDTQYF.

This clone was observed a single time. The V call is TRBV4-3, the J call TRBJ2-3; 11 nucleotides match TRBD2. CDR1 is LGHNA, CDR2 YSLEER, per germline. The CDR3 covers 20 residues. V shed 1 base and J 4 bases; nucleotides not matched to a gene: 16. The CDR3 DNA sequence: TGCGCCAGCAGCCAAGGGGTAAAGTGGTATACTAGCGGGGGTGCAGATACGCAGTATTTT. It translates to CASSQGVKWYTSGGADTQYF.

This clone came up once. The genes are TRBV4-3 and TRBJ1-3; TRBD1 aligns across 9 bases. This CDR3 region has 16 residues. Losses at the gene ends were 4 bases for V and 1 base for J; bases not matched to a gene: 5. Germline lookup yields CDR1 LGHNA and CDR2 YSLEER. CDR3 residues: CASSLSGTGSGNTIYF. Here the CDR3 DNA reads TGCGCCAGCAGCCTCTCCGGGACAGGGTCTGGAAACACCATATATTTT.

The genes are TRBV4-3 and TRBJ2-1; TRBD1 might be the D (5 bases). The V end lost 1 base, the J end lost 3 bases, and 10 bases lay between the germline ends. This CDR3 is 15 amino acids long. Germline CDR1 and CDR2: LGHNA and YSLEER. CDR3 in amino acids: CASSQAPDSYNEQFF. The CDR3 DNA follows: TGCGCCAGCAGCCAAGCTCCCGACAGCTACAATGAGCAGTTCTTC.

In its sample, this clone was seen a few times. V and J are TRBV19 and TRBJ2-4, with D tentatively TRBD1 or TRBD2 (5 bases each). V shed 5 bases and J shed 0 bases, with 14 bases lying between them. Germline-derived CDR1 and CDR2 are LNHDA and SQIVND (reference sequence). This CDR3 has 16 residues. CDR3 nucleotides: TGTGCCAGTAGTCCATGGGGACGTCGAGCCAAAAACATTCAGTACTTC. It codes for CASSPWGRRAKNIQYF.

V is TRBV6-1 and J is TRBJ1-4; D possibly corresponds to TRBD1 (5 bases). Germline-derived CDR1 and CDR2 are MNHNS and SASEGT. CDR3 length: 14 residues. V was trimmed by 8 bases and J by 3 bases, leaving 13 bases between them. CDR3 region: CASSPQGPNEKLFF. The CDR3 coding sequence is TGTGCCAGCTCACCTCAGGGACCTAATGAAAAACTGTTTTTT.

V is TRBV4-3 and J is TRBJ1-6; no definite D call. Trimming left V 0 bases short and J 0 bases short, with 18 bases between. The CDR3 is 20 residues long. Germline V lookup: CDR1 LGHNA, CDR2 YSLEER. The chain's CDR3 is CASSQDYRGSLSSYNSPLHF. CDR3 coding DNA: TGCGCCAGCAGCCAAGATTATAGAGGCTCCCTGAGCTCCTATAATTCACCCCTCCACTTT.

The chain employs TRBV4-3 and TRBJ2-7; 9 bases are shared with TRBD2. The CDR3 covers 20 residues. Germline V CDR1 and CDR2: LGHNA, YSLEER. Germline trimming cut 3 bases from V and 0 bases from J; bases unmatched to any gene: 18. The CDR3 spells CASSQFTGVAGDISSYEQYF. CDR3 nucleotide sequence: TGCGCCAGCAGCCAGTTCACCGGAGTAGCGGGGGACATAAGCTCCTACGAGCAGTACTTC.

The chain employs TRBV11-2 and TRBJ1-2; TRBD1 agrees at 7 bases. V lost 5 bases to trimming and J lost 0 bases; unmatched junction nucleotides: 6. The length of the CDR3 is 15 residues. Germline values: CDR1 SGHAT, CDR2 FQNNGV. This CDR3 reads CASSPDRVANYGYTF. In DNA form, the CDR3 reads TGTGCCAGCAGCCCCGACAGGGTGGCTAACTATGGCTACACCTTC.